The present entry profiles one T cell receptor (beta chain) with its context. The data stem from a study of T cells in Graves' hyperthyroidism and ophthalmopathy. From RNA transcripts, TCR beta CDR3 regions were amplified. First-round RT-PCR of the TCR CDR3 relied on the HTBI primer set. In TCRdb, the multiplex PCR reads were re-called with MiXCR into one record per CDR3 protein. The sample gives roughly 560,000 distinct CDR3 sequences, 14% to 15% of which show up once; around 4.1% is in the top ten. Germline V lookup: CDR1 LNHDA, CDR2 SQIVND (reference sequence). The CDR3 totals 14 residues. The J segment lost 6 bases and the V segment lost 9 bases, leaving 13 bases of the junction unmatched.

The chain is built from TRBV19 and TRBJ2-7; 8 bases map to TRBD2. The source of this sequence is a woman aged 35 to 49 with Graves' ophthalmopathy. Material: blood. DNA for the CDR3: TGTGCCAGCACGAAAGCCCCCCGGGGGGGCGAGCAGTACTTC. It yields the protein CASTKAPRGGEQYF.